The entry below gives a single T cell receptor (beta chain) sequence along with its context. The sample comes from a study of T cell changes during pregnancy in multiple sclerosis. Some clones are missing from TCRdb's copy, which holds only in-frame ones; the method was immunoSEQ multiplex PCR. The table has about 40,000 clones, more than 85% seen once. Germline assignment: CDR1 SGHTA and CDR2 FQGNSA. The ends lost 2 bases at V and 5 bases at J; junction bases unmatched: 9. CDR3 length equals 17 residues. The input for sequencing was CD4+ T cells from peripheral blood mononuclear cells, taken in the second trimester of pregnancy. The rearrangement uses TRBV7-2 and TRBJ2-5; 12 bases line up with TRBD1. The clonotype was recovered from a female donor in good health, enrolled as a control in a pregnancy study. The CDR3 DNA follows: TGTGCCAGCAGCTTATTATCGGGACAGGGGGCTTTGGAGACCCAGTACTTC. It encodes CASSLLSGQGALETQYF.